The next 6 T cell receptor beta chains were all read from a single sample in a study of blood T cell repertoires in COVID-19. Repertoires were generated with immunoSEQ multiplex PCR, while TCRdb's copy carries only in-frame clones and drops some. This table has 300,000 to 450,000 clones, 80% to 90% appearing once. The sample comprised PBMCs or T cells enriched from blood (not recorded which). These receptors were taken from a man aged 30 to 39 who had recovered from COVID-19.

The chain employs TRBV5-1 and TRBJ2-1; D gene unclear. Germline V lookup: CDR1 SGHRS, CDR2 YFSETQ. The CDR3 spans 12 residues. Trimming pared 5 bases from V and 14 bases from J, leaving 17 bases between. In nucleotides, the CDR3 is TGCGCCAGCAGTGACGACTCCCTATCTAAGTTCTTC. Translation gives CASSDDSLSKFF.

Concerning this clone itself: Compared with germline, one end of the junction differs, possibly owing to a read error. J is TRBJ1-2 and V is TRBV5-1; weak D call: TRBD1 (5 bases). The germline V gene has CDR1 SGHRS and CDR2 YFSETQ. The CDR3 is 12 residues long. The chain's CDR3 is CASSWEGSDKQF. Written as DNA, the CDR3 is TGCGCCAGCAGCTGGGAGGGTTCGGACAAGCAGTTC.

V usage is TRBV6-2 or TRBV6-3 and J usage is TRBJ2-1, with a tentative D call TRBD2 (5 bases). This CDR3 spans 13 amino acids. Trimming cost V 6 bases and J 5 bases, with 11 bases left between them. Germline V gene lookup returns CDR1 MNHEY and CDR2 SVGEGT. The CDR3 bases are TGTGCCAGCAGCACGCCCGGGGACAATGAGCAGTTCTTC. Amino acids: CASSTPGDNEQFF.

The V and J genes are TRBV12-3 or TRBV12-4 and TRBJ1-2; TRBD1 might be the D (6 bases). Trimming shortened V by 9 bases and J by 0 bases, and 11 bases separated the two germline ends. This CDR3 contains 13 residues. CDR3 DNA: TGTGCCAGTTCGAAGGGGGCTAACTATGGCTACACCTTC. Amino acids: CASSKGANYGYTF.

The chain combines TRBV4-3 with TRBJ2-1; TRBD2 is a possible D gene (6 bases). This CDR3 is built from 16 residues. Trimming took 5 bases from V and 4 from J, leaving 18 bases between them. From germline, CDR1 is LGHNA and CDR2 YSLEER. This chain's CDR3 is CASSGTFSGGYNEQFF. The CDR3 DNA sequence: TGCGCCAGCAGCGGAACTTTCTCCGGGGGATACAATGAGCAGTTCTTC.

CDR3 DNA sequence: TGCGCCAGCAGCTTAACAGGGGACCCCTCTGGAAACACCATATATTTT. Its translation: CASSLTGDPSGNTIYF. The chain combines TRBV5-1 with TRBJ1-3; TRBD1 matches 7 bases. CDR3 length: 16 amino acids. The germline gives CDR1 SGHRS, CDR2 YFSETQ. The junction had 5 bases not matched to a gene; V was cut back by 2 bases and J by 0 bases. The full variable domain, completed using reference TRBV5-1 and TRBJ1-3, is KAGVTQTPRYLIKTRGQQVTLSCSPISGHRSVSWYQQTPGQGLQFLFEYFSETQRNKGNFPGRFSGRQFSNSRSEMNVSTLELGDSALYLCASSLTGDPSGNTIYFGEGSWLTVV.